These 19 T cell receptor beta chains share one sample of origin, sequenced in a study of cytomegalovirus exposure and HLA in healthy donors. The primer mix had 60 Vbeta and 13 Jbeta primers. Generated by immunoSEQ multiplex PCR, the TCRdb table keeps only in-frame clones and is missing some. The sample shows 100,000 to 150,000 clones, 74% of them seen only once. Material: PBMCs. The receptors here all came from a middle-aged man in good health and CMV-seropositive.

The chain carries TRBV19 and TRBJ2-5; TRBD2 might be the D (5 bases). Germline V gives CDR1 LNHDA, CDR2 SQIVND (reference sequence). This CDR3 comprises 13 residues. V was clipped by 9 bases and J by 4 bases, with 15 bases between them. CDR3 DNA: TGTGCCAGCGGTAGCCGGGGAAGAGAGACCCAGTACTTC. Its protein is CASGSRGRETQYF.

The chain combines TRBV6-4 with TRBJ2-5; the match to TRBD2 covers 9 bases. J lost 3 bases, V lost 7 bases, and 3 bases had no gene match. Germline V gene lookup returns CDR1 MRHNA and CDR2 SNTAGT. The CDR3 runs 13 residues. The CDR3 region is CASIRTSEETQYF. The DNA for the CDR3 is TGTGCCAGCATCAGGACTAGCGAAGAGACCCAGTACTTC.

The V call is TRBV7-9, the J call TRBJ1-1, with D maybe TRBD1 (6 bases). This CDR3 comprises 14 residues. Trimming cost V 8 bases and J 0 bases, with 13 bases left between them. CDR1 and CDR2 from the germline V gene are SEHNR and FQNEAQ (reference sequence). The CDR3: CASDFTGMNTEAFF. CDR3 bases: TGTGCCAGCGACTTCACAGGGATGAACACTGAAGCTTTCTTT.

This clone was observed a handful of times. The chain has TRBV27 and TRBJ1-1; possible D gene TRBD1, 5 bases. The CDR3 extends over 14 amino acids. Germline assignment: CDR1 MNHEY and CDR2 SMNVEV (reference sequence). The V end lost 5 bases, the J end lost 3 bases, and 13 bases lay between the germline ends. The CDR3 here is CASSPDTPYTEAFF. In nucleotides, the CDR3 is TGTGCCAGCAGTCCGGACACCCCATACACTGAAGCTTTCTTT.

The chain carries TRBV7-9 and TRBJ1-2; 7 bases are shared with TRBD1. J lost 4 bases, V lost 3 bases, and 5 bases had no gene match. Germline CDR1 SEHNR, CDR2 FQNEAQ (reference sequence). This CDR3 is built from 14 residues. The DNA for the CDR3 is TGTGCCAGCAGCTTGGGGGACAGTCTCTATGGCTACACCTTC. Translation gives CASSLGDSLYGYTF.

The chain is built from TRBV6-5 and TRBJ2-3, with 9 bases that match TRBD1. J was trimmed by 3 bases and V by 4 bases; bases with no gene match: 5. Germline-derived CDR1 and CDR2 are MNHEY and SVGAGI. The length of the CDR3 is 15 residues. The CDR3 DNA follows: TGTGCCAGCAGTTCCGGGACAGGGACTACAGATACGCAGTATTTT. As protein: CASSSGTGTTDTQYF.

This clone was detected a few times. The chain has TRBV6-6 and TRBJ1-3; a possible D gene is TRBD1 (6 bases). Trimming pared 0 bases from V and 2 bases from J, leaving 8 bases between. Germline V lookup: CDR1 MNHNY, CDR2 SVGAGI (reference sequence). The CDR3 contains 15 residues. CDR3 sequence: CASSYSKGAGNTIYF. Here the CDR3 DNA reads TGTGCCAGCAGTTACTCGAAGGGGGCTGGAAACACCATATATTTT.

A few counts support this clone. The rearrangement uses TRBV5-5 and TRBJ1-3; D is ambiguous. CDR3 length equals 15 residues. The V end lost 7 bases, the J end lost 0 bases, and 14 bases lay between the germline ends. Germline V lookup: CDR1 SGHKS, CDR2 YYEKEE (reference sequence). The CDR3 DNA reads as TGTGCCAGCTCCGATCCGGGAAACTCTGGAAACACCATATATTTT. Translation: CASSDPGNSGNTIYF.

V gene TRBV9 combines with J gene TRBJ2-7, with 10 bases that match TRBD2. Germline V gene sequence: CDR1 SGDLS, CDR2 YYNGEE. The V and J ends lost 4 bases and 6 bases, in that order; junction bases with no gene match: 10. The CDR3 covers 15 residues. Here the CDR3 reads CASSLTSGNRREQYF. The CDR3 DNA follows: TGTGCCAGCAGCCTCACTAGCGGGAATAGGCGCGAGCAGTACTTC.

The rearrangement links TRBV5-8 to TRBJ1-1; 9 nucleotides agree with TRBD1. V lost 2 bases, J lost 11 bases, and 7 bases stayed unmatched. CDR3 length: 13 residues. The germline gives CDR1 SGHTS, CDR2 YDEGEE. DNA for the CDR3: TGTGCCAGCAGCTTATTGGACAGGGGAAACGCTTTCTTT. Translation: CASSLLDRGNAFF.

V and J are TRBV7-9 and TRBJ2-3; perhaps TRBD1 as D (8 bases). The CDR3 loop spans 15 amino acids. V gave up 6 bases and J gave up 5 bases, with 18 bases separating them. Germline assignment: CDR1 SEHNR and CDR2 FQNEAQ (reference sequence). CDR3 nucleotide sequence: TGTGCCAGCAGGATGCCAGGGGGCGGGGGAGATACGCAGTATTTT. Protein sequence: CASRMPGGGGDTQYF.

This chain uses TRBV29-1 with TRBJ1-1, with D possibly matching TRBD1 (6 bases). This CDR3 comprises 13 residues. Trimming left V 4 bases short and J 0 bases short, with 9 bases between. Germline CDR1 SQVTM, CDR2 ANQGSEA. As DNA, the CDR3 is TGCAGCGTTGTTAGGGACATGAACACTGAAGCTTTCTTT. Translated, it gives CSVVRDMNTEAFF.

The gene calls are TRBV6-5 and TRBJ1-4; weak D call: TRBD1 (5 bases). The V and J ends lost 3 bases and 2 bases respectively, with 13 bases between them. This CDR3 is 16 amino acids long. Germline values: CDR1 MNHEY, CDR2 SVGAGI. In DNA, the CDR3 is TGTGCCAGCAGTTATTCCAGGGTTCATACTAATGAAAAACTGTTTTTT. This encodes CASSYSRVHTNEKLFF.

The genes are TRBV4-3 and TRBJ2-7; D possibly corresponds to TRBD2 (6 bases). The germline V gene has CDR1 LGHNA and CDR2 YSLEER. The CDR3 contains 18 residues. V was trimmed by 0 bases and J by 0 bases, leaving 18 bases between them. The CDR3 sequence is CASSQDIGTGGVSYEQYF. The CDR3 coding sequence is TGCGCCAGCAGCCAAGATATTGGAACCGGGGGAGTCTCCTACGAGCAGTACTTC.

V is TRBV7-2 and J is TRBJ2-1; 7 nucleotides align to TRBD1. The ends lost 0 bases at V and 7 bases at J; junction bases unmatched: 0. Germline V gene sequence: CDR1 SGHTA, CDR2 FQGNSA. This CDR3 has 13 residues. The CDR3 region has the DNA TGTGCCAGCAGCTTAGCCAGGGGGAATGAGCAGTTCTTC. Protein sequence: CASSLARGNEQFF.

The chain has TRBV5-4 and TRBJ2-1, with 8 nucleotides matching TRBD2. Germline V gene sequence: CDR1 SGHNT, CDR2 YYREEE (reference sequence). The CDR3 is made up of 15 amino acids. Losses at the gene ends were 4 bases for V and 7 bases for J; bases not matched to a gene: 10. The CDR3 DNA sequence: TGTGCCAGCAGCCCCAGTCCAGCGGGAGTTAATGAGCAGTTCTTC. Residues: CASSPSPAGVNEQFF. The whole variable domain, remainder taken from reference TRBV5-4 and TRBJ2-1, is ETGVTQSPTHLIKTRGQQVTLRCSSQSGHNTVSWYQQALGQGPQFIFQYYREEENGRGNFPPRFSGLQFPNYSSELNVNALELDDSALYLCASSPSPAGVNEQFFGPGTRLTVL.

DNA of the CDR3: TGTGCCAGCAGCAGGGGGCGGGCAGAAAAACTGTTTTTT. Translated, it gives CASSRGRAEKLFF. The chain links TRBV27 to TRBJ1-4; 8 nucleotides agree with TRBD1. The J segment lost 8 bases and the V segment lost 6 bases, leaving 5 bases of the junction unmatched. CDR1 MNHEY and CDR2 SMNVEV come from the germline V gene (reference sequence). CDR3 length: 13 residues.

This clone has just a few counts. This sequence joins TRBV10-1 and TRBJ2-5; TRBD2 matches 10 bases. This CDR3 is built from 16 residues. The J segment lost 5 bases and the V segment lost 6 bases, leaving 12 bases of the junction unmatched. The germline CDR1 and CDR2 sequences are WNHNN and SYGVQD (reference sequence). CDR3 nucleotide sequence: TGCGCCAGCAGCCAACTAGCGGGATCCCCTGGGGAGACCCAGTACTTC. Translated, it gives CASSQLAGSPGETQYF.

The chain carries TRBV9 and TRBJ2-5; 9 bases agree with TRBD2. V dropped 4 bases and J dropped 5; count of bases not matched to a gene: 6. CDR1 is SGDLS and CDR2 is YYNGEE in the germline V gene. CDR3 length equals 14 residues. CDR3 amino acids: CASSPRTSVETQYF. The DNA for the CDR3 is TGTGCCAGCAGCCCTCGGACTAGCGTGGAGACCCAGTACTTC.